This TCR beta chain emerged from a study of cytomegalovirus exposure and HLA in healthy donors. Study-wide results and limits: A later analysis found that most CMV-associated TCR beta chains appeared HLA-restricted. In most subjects, TCR beta sequences reportedly gave accurate predictions of HLA-A and HLA-B alleles.

Healthy bone marrow donors made up the donor group. Researchers ran the PCR with 60 Vbeta and 13 Jbeta primers. As processed by the authors: Approximately 10 million shared chains were among some 80 million unique TCR beta chains counted in a later analysis. Measured with immunoSEQ multiplex PCR; TCRdb has only the in-frame clones, and not every one. That table is the source of V, J and clone size, and D and trimming were worked out from the DNA. The data show fewer than 150,000 clones, roughly four fifths seen once. About this clone: Its antigen is not identified.

This CDR3 has 15 amino acids. Germline V lookup: CDR1 MGHRA, CDR2 YSYEKL. V gave up 3 bases and J gave up 7 bases; unmatched junction bases: 5. The receptor comes from a male donor in good health and CMV-seronegative. The V gene is TRBV4-1, the J gene TRBJ2-7; 14 bases map to TRBD2. Sequenced: PBMCs. In nucleotides, the CDR3 is TGCGCCAGCAGCCAGGGACTAGCGGGAGTGGGTGAGCAGTACTTC. Its translation is CASSQGLAGVGEQYF.